Shown below are 24 T cell receptor beta chains from a single sample sequenced in a study of T cell responses to AZD1222 COVID-19 vaccine. Data came from immunoSEQ multiplex PCR; TCRdb stores just in-frame clones and leaves some out. This table holds 190,000 or so clones, around nine tenths found once. The specimen was peripheral blood, collected 28 days after the second AZD1222 dose. These receptors were collected from an adult who received the AZD1222 COVID-19 vaccine.

This chain connects TRBV7-8 to TRBJ1-2, with TRBD1 as a possible D gene (5 bases). CDR1 is SGHVS and CDR2 is FQNEAQ in the germline V gene. Trimming took off 2 bases at V and 4 bases at J, with 8 bases between the two ends. The CDR3 length is 13 residues. The CDR3 DNA sequence: TGTGCCAGCAGCTTAAGACAGTCCTATGGCTACACCTTC. The encoded protein is CASSLRQSYGYTF.

J is TRBJ1-1 and V is TRBV29-1, with a possible D match to TRBD1 (5 bases). Germline CDR1 reads SQVTM; CDR2 reads ANQGSEA. This CDR3 is 14 amino acids long. V shed 5 bases and J shed 1 base, with 14 bases lying between them. The CDR3 region is CSVPSRTTNTEAFF. CDR3 in DNA: TGCAGCGTTCCTTCAAGGACAACGAACACTGAAGCTTTCTTT.

This clone was found once. CDR3 amino acids: CASSPGGLGYTF. The CDR3 nucleotides are TGTGCCAGCAGTCCGGGGGGTCTAGGCTACACCTTC. The chain uses TRBV12-3 or TRBV12-4 and TRBJ1-2, with a weak D call TRBD1 (5 bases). V was shortened by 5 bases and J by 8 bases, with 12 bases between the two germline ends. This CDR3 contains 12 residues.

The genes are TRBV7-2 and TRBJ1-1; 10 bases agree with TRBD1. The J segment lost 0 bases and the V segment lost 5 bases, leaving 3 bases of the junction unmatched. CDR1 SGHTA and CDR2 FQGNSA come from the germline V gene. CDR3 length equals 15 residues. CDR3 DNA: TGTGCCAGCAGCCAGGGACAGGGGATGAACACTGAAGCTTTCTTT. Amino acid sequence: CASSQGQGMNTEAFF.

The V call is TRBV21-1, the J call TRBJ1-5; no DNA check was done on the table's D call, TRBD1. TRBV21-1 is a known pseudogene. The CDR3 is made up of 13 amino acids. The CDR3 bases are TGTTACCCGGCAGGGGGCCTCCATCAGCCCCAGCATTTT. It encodes CYPAGGLHQPQHF.

The chain couples TRBV29-1 to TRBJ2-6, with 8 bases identical to TRBD2. The germline gives CDR1 SQVTM, CDR2 ANQGSEA. V shed 5 bases and J 2 bases; nucleotides not matched to a gene: 8. The length of the CDR3 is 16 residues. CDR3 protein: CSVSLAGLTGANVLTF. The CDR3, as DNA: TGCAGCGTTTCCTTAGCGGGACTGACTGGGGCCAACGTCCTGACTTTC.

The genes are TRBV27 and TRBJ2-7; D ambiguous. With 6 bases removed from V and 1 base from J, the gap between germline ends came to 4 bases. The germline V gene encodes CDR1 MNHEY and CDR2 SMNVEV (reference sequence). CDR3 length: 11 amino acids. The CDR3 protein is CASSQSYEQYF. Written as DNA, the CDR3 is TGTGCCAGCAGCCAATCCTACGAGCAGTACTTC.

The CDR3 sequence is CASRWTGGEETQYF. CDR3 nucleotide sequence: TGTGCCAGCAGGTGGACAGGGGGCGAAGAGACCCAGTACTTC. The V gene is TRBV6-7, the J gene TRBJ2-5; 11 bases are shared with TRBD1. TRBV6-7 is known as an ORF, though its function is uncertain. The CDR3 length is 14 residues. V lost 6 bases, J lost 3 bases, and 3 bases stayed unmatched.

This clone was recorded once. The chain links TRBV9 to TRBJ2-1; either TRBD1 or TRBD2 may supply D (6 bases each). V was clipped by 4 bases and J by 3 bases, with 23 bases between them. In germline, CDR1 is SGDLS, CDR2 YYNGEE. This CDR3 is 18 amino acids long. CDR3 loop: CASSHMTYGGPVYNEQFF. The CDR3 DNA reads TGTGCCAGCAGCCACATGACGTACGGGGGCCCGGTCTACAATGAGCAGTTCTTC.

CDR3: CASSLIPTGGEAYEQYF. The CDR3 DNA reads TGTGCCAGCAGCTTAATCCCGACAGGGGGGGAGGCCTACGAGCAGTACTTC. The V call is TRBV7-2, the J call TRBJ2-7; 9 positions agree with TRBD1. There are 17 residues in the CDR3. CDR1 and CDR2 from the germline V gene are SGHTA and FQGNSA. The V segment lost 2 bases and the J segment 2 bases; nucleotides outside the gene matches: 10.

Only a few counts were recorded for this clone. This chain links TRBV5-1 with TRBJ2-7; 8 nucleotides align to TRBD2. The V gene end was trimmed by 5 bases and the J gene end by 3 bases; junction bases not matched to a gene: 7. The CDR3 covers 14 residues. Germline loops: CDR1 SGHRS, CDR2 YFSETQ. CDR3 sequence (DNA): TGCGCCAGCAGTCGGGGTAGCGGGAACTACGAGCAGTACTTC. It yields the protein CASSRGSGNYEQYF.

This clone was found once. The J gene is TRBJ2-3, the V gene TRBV28; D perhaps matches TRBD2 (6 bases). CDR3 length equals 17 residues. Between the trimmed V and J ends, which lost 8 bases and 2 bases, there was a span of 23 bases. CDR1 is MDHEN and CDR2 is SYDVKM in the germline V gene. The CDR3 nucleotides are TGTGCCAGCCTATTAGCCCTACCGGGACTCTACACAGATACGCAGTATTTT. This codes for CASLLALPGLYTDTQYF.

V gene TRBV7-2 combines with J gene TRBJ1-1; D might be TRBD1 (6 bases). The CDR3 extends over 14 amino acids. CDR1 is SGHTA and CDR2 is FQGNSA in the germline V gene. Trimming stripped 1 base from V and 5 bases from J, with 11 bases between. The chain's CDR3 is CASSLEGGRTEAFF. Here the CDR3 DNA reads TGTGCCAGCAGCTTAGAGGGGGGGAGAACTGAAGCTTTCTTT.

The gene calls are TRBV28 and TRBJ1-6, with D uncertain. Germline CDR1 MDHEN, CDR2 SYDVKM. This CDR3 has 14 amino acids. V was clipped by 1 base and J by 4 bases, with 5 bases between them. The CDR3 DNA is TGTGCCAGCAGTTTATCACAGTATAATTCACCCCTCCACTTT. This codes for CASSLSQYNSPLHF.

The chain carries TRBV27 and TRBJ1-5; TRBD1 matches at 7 bases. V dropped 4 bases and J dropped 10; count of bases not matched to a gene: 16. CDR1 is MNHEY and CDR2 is SMNVEV in the germline V gene (reference sequence). This CDR3 region has 16 residues. The CDR3 nucleotides read TGTGCCAGCAGTTCATTATCCCGACAGGGTTTGCAACCCCAGCATTTT. Protein: CASSSLSRQGLQPQHF.

The chain joins TRBV2 to TRBJ2-7; D is perhaps TRBD1 (6 bases). Trimming pared 5 bases from V and 1 base from J, leaving 18 bases between. Per the germline V gene, CDR1 is SNHLY and CDR2 is FYNNEI. This CDR3 is built from 16 residues. The CDR3 DNA follows: TGTGCCAGCAGTCCTGGACAGCTCTCTTTTTCCTACGAGCAGTACTTC. Amino acids: CASSPGQLSFSYEQYF.

This CDR3 reads CASSLTLGATNEKLFF. CDR3 nucleotides: TGCGCCAGCAGCCTGACCTTAGGGGCAACTAATGAAAAACTGTTTTTT. The rearrangement uses TRBV4-3 and TRBJ1-4; the D gene is possibly TRBD1 (5 bases). This CDR3 comprises 16 residues. Trimming took off 4 bases at V and 0 bases at J, with 12 bases between the two ends. In germline, CDR1 is LGHNA, CDR2 YSLEER.

This clone is a singleton in its sample. This sequence joins TRBV18 and TRBJ2-7; 10 nucleotides match TRBD1. The ends lost 6 bases at V and 5 bases at J; junction bases unmatched: 7. The CDR3 consists of 14 residues. Per the germline V gene, CDR1 is KGHSH and CDR2 is LQKENI. CDR3 region: CASSFGTGADEQYF. DNA of the CDR3: TGTGCCAGCTCTTTCGGGACAGGGGCGGACGAGCAGTACTTC.

This chain connects TRBV27 to TRBJ1-2; 10 bases line up with TRBD1. Trimming took 6 bases from V and 7 from J; bases not matched to a gene: 2. This CDR3 has 12 residues. The germline gives CDR1 MNHEY, CDR2 SMNVEV (reference sequence). This CDR3 is CASRGTGAGYTF. CDR3 DNA: TGTGCCAGCAGAGGGACAGGGGCTGGCTACACCTTC.

The rearrangement uses TRBV6-5 and TRBJ1-5; D remains unclear. Trimming removed 0 bases from V and 6 bases from J, with 12 bases in between. The germline gives CDR1 MNHEY, CDR2 SVGAGI. This CDR3 has 15 amino acids. DNA for the CDR3: TGTGCCAGCAGTTACTCGATTCTGGGCGGTCAGCCCCAGCATTTT. Protein sequence: CASSYSILGGQPQHF.

V gene TRBV10-1 combines with J gene TRBJ2-7; the D is unclear. Germline lookup yields CDR1 WNHNN and CDR2 SYGVQD (reference sequence). The CDR3 sequence is 9 residues long. Trimming left V 11 bases short and J 3 bases short, with 5 bases between. The CDR3 loop reads CAPFYEQYF. As DNA, the CDR3 is TGCGCCCCGTTCTACGAGCAGTACTTC.

In DNA form, the CDR3 reads TGCAGTGCTAGTCCGCTAGCGCTACGAGGGGAGCAGTACTTC. Its protein product is CSASPLALRGEQYF. The V gene is TRBV20-1, the J gene TRBJ2-7; maybe TRBD2 (6 bases). CDR1 is DFQATT and CDR2 is SNEGSKA in the germline V gene (reference sequence). The V gene lost 3 bases and the J gene lost 7 bases, with 19 bases spanning the gap. The CDR3 runs to 14 residues.

V usage is TRBV28 and J usage is TRBJ2-7, with D uncertain. Germline CDR1 and CDR2: MDHEN and SYDVKM. CDR3 length: 11 residues. Trimming removed 7 bases from V and 4 bases from J, with 8 bases in between. CDR3 in amino acids: CASTLGYEQYF. CDR3 coding DNA: TGTGCCAGCACCCTCGGTTACGAGCAGTACTTC.

The rearrangement joins TRBV19 to TRBJ1-2; D uncertain. This CDR3 is 13 amino acids long. Trimming pared 10 bases from V and 2 bases from J, leaving 14 bases between. Germline V lookup: CDR1 LNHDA, CDR2 SQIVND (reference sequence). CDR3 bases: TGTGCCACCCTCTTTAAGGAAAACTATGGCTACACCTTC. This sequence encodes CATLFKENYGYTF.